This T cell receptor beta chain was profiled in a study of cytomegalovirus exposure and HLA in healthy donors. The PCR made use of 60 Vbeta and 13 Jbeta primers. Using immunoSEQ multiplex PCR, the repertoire was profiled, and TCRdb retains in-frame clones only, with some absent. The sample lists around 100,000 clones, approximately 87% seen once, with just over 2.5% in the top ten. Germline CDR1 reads MDHEN; CDR2 reads SYDVKM. The CDR3 runs to 15 residues. V was pared by 0 bases and J by 6 bases, with 11 bases between. What was sequenced was PBMCs. The chain combines TRBV28 with TRBJ2-2, with D tentatively TRBD1 (6 bases). This TCR came from a man aged 40-55 years in good health and CMV-seronegative. The CDR3 is CASSLWAAGAGELFF. In DNA, the CDR3 is TGTGCCAGCAGTTTATGGGCGGCAGGGGCCGGGGAGCTGTTTTTT.